This note documents a single T cell receptor (beta chain) sequence. The data were obtained in a study of shared clonotypes between healthy human individuals. Libraries were prepared by immunoSEQ multiplex PCR; TCRdb keeps only in-frame clonotypes and omits some of them. Of more than 900,000 clones in the sample, 70% to 80% were seen once. Germline loops: CDR1 SGHDT, CDR2 YYEEEE. Between the trimmed V and J ends, which lost 0 bases and 0 bases, there was a span of 12 bases. The CDR3 spans 16 residues. The genes are TRBV5-6 and TRBJ1-1, with D maybe TRBD1 (5 bases). Sequencing was carried out using memory CD4+ T cells from PBMCs. Subset in this sample: CD45RA-negative fraction. This TCR was recovered from a man aged 18 to 29 in good health. Some clones in this sample may be carry-over from other donors' samples. The chain's CDR3 is CASSLAPGPLNTEAFF. The CDR3 nucleotides read TGTGCCAGCAGCTTGGCGCCGGGGCCCTTGAACACTGAAGCTTTCTTT.